This T cell receptor beta chain was captured in a study of OX40 agonist ivuxolimab in advanced cancers. Study-level points and caveats: At 0.1 to 3.0 mg/kg, clonal expansion of CD4+ and CD8+ blood T cells had occurred by week 6.

Sampling times: baseline, cycle 4 day 1, cycle 7 day 1. Trimming removed 0 bases at V and 10 bases at J, with 10 bases between. The CDR3 is 14 amino acids. Germline-derived CDR1 and CDR2 are SGHAT and FQDESV (reference sequence). Turning to this clone: What it recognizes is unknown.

The data were produced by immunoSEQ multiplex PCR, yet TCRdb's version contains in-frame clones alone and is incomplete. The table has some 50,000 clones, 85% to 90% seen once. The chain recombines TRBV11-1 with TRBJ1-6, with D maybe TRBD1 (5 bases). The sample was CD4+ or CD8+ T cells sorted from blood, taken in a trial of the OX40 agonist ivuxolimab. The clonotype was recovered from an adult with an advanced solid tumor such as melanoma, head and neck, liver or kidney cancer. CDR3 amino acids: CASSLARGRSPLHF. The CDR3, as DNA: TGTGCCAGCAGCTTAGCACGGGGACGATCACCCCTCCACTTT.